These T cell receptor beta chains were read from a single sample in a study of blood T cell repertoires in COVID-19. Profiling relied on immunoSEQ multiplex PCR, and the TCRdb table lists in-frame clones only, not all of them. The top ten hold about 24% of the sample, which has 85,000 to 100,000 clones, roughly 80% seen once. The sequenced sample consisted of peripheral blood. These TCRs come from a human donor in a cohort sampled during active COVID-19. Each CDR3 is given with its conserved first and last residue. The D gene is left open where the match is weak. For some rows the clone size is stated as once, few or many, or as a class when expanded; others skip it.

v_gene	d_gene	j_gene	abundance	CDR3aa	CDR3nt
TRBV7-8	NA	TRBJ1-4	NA	CASSSPANEKLFF	TGTGCCAGCAGCTCCCCGGCTAATGAAAAACTGTTTTTT
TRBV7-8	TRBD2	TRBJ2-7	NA	CASSLGLAAAGGTYEQYF	TGTGCCAGCAGCTTAGGCTTAGCCGCGGCGGGAGGAACCTACGAGCAGTACTTC
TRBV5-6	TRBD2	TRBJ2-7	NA	CASSLLSPEASGEQYF	TGTGCCAGCAGCTTGTTATCGCCCGAGGCTAGCGGCGAGCAGTACTTC
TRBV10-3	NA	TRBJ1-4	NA	CAIREGGNEKLFF	TGTGCCATCAGGGAAGGCGGTAATGAAAAACTGTTTTTT
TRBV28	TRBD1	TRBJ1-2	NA	CASSFRGTGEHYGYTF	TGTGCCAGCAGTTTCCGCGGGACAGGGGAGCACTATGGCTACACCTTC
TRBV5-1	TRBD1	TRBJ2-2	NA	CASKAGGQLGELFF	TGCGCCAGCAAGGCAGGGGGCCAACTGGGGGAGCTGTTTTTT
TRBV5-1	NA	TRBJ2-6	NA	CASSLGQSGANVLTF	TGCGCCAGCAGCTTGGGTCAGTCTGGGGCCAACGTCCTGACTTTC
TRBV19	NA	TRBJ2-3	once	CASSITAGSAERNTDTQYF	TGTGCCAGTAGTATTACTGCGGGGTCGGCGGAGCGAAACACAGATACGCAGTATTTT
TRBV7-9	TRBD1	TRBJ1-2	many	CASSLRDRVYTF	TGTGCCAGCAGCTTACGCGACAGGGTCTACACCTTC
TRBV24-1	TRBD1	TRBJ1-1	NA	CATSEADRGRGAFF	TGTGCCACCAGTGAAGCAGACAGGGGCCGGGGGGCTTTCTTT
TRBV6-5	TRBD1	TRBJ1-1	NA	CASQQGGAEAFF	TGTGCCAGCCAACAGGGGGGCGCTGAAGCTTTCTTT
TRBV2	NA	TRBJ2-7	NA	CASSVSPGLQYF	TGTGCCAGCAGTGTCAGCCCAGGCCTCCAGTACTTC
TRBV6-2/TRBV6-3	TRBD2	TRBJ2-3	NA	CASSYSTSGRITDTQYF	TGTGCCAGCAGTTACTCGACTAGCGGGAGAATCACAGATACGCAGTATTTT
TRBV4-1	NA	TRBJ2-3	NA	CASSQDEEGDTQYF	TGCGCCAGCAGCCAAGATGAGGAGGGGGATACGCAGTATTTT
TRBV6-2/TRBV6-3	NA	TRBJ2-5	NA	CASSSPTRGIPIETQYF	TGTGCCAGCAGTTCTCCGACAAGGGGGATACCAATCGAGACCCAGTACTTC
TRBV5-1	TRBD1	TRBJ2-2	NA	CASSRTGTGNTGELFF	TGCGCCAGCAGCAGGACCGGGACAGGGAACACCGGGGAGCTGTTTTTT
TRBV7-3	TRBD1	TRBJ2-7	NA	CASSLGRGQGYEQYF	TGTGCCAGCAGCCTCGGTCGGGGACAGGGGTACGAGCAGTACTTC
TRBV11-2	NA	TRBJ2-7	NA	CASSLAPPLLYF	TGTGCCAGCAGCTTAGCCCCGCCACTCCTGTACTTC
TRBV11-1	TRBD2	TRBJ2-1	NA	CASSLGLAGNEQFF	TGTGCCAGCAGCTTAGGACTAGCGGGCAATGAGCAGTTCTTC
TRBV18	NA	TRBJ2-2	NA	CASSPPRLPGSTGELFF	TGTGCCAGCTCACCACCCCGACTTCCTGGATCGACCGGGGAGCTGTTTTTT
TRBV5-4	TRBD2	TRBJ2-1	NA	CASSLGGGLMYNEQFF	TGTGCCAGCAGCTTGGGGGGAGGGCTTATGTACAATGAGCAGTTCTTC
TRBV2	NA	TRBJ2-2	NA	CASQRLANTGELFF	TGTGCCAGCCAGCGGCTCGCGAACACCGGGGAGCTGTTTTTT
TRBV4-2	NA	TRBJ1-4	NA	CASSQGSGVYNEKLFF	TGTGCCAGCAGCCAAGGATCGGGGGTTTACAATGAAAAACTGTTTTTT
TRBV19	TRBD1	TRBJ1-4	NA	CASNGGQGDEKLFF	TGTGCCAGTAATGGGGGACAGGGAGATGAAAAACTGTTTTTT
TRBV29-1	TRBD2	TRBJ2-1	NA	CSVGGTSSYNEQFF	TGCAGCGTTGGCGGGACTAGCTCCTACAATGAGCAGTTCTTC
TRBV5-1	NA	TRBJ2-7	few	CASSPTDTGTYEQYF	TGCGCCAGCAGCCCAACCGACACAGGGACCTACGAGCAGTACTTC
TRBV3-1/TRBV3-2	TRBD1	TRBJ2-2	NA	CASRRQGDTGELFF	TGTGCCAGCAGAAGACAGGGGGACACCGGGGAGCTGTTTTTT
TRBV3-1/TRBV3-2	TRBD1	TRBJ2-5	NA	CASSLTTGTGGLETQYF	TGTGCCAGCAGCCTGACCACCGGTACAGGGGGATTAGAGACCCAGTACTTC
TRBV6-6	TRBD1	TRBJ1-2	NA	CASSYVRGLDGYTF	TGTGCCAGCAGTTACGTCAGGGGGCTAGATGGCTACACCTTC
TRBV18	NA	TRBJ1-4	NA	CASSAGTDEKLFF	TGTGCCAGCTCGGCTGGAACAGATGAAAAACTGTTTTTT
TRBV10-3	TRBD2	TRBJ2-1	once	CAISGSLAGANEQFF	TGTGCCATCAGTGGTTCGCTAGCGGGAGCCAATGAGCAGTTCTTC
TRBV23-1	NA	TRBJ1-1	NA	CASSPRRRRGLNTEAFF	TGCGCCAGCAGTCCCAGGAGGAGGCGCGGGTTGAACACTGAAGCTTTCTTT
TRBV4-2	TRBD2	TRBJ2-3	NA	CASSRGLAGGSTDTQYF	TGTGCCAGCAGCCGGGGGCTAGCGGGAGGAAGCACAGATACGCAGTATTTT
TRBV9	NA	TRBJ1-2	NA	CASSVAGGGDYGYTF	TGTGCCAGCAGCGTAGCTGGAGGAGGGGACTATGGCTACACCTTC
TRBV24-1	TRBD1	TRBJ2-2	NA	CATSDPTGTGLTGELFF	TGTGCCACCAGTGATCCTACCGGGACAGGGCTCACCGGGGAGCTGTTTTTT
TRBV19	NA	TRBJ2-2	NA	CASSIEAPGAGGELFF	TGTGCCAGTAGTATAGAGGCTCCAGGGGCGGGCGGGGAGCTGTTTTTT
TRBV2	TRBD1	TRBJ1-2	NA	CASAGDSMSYTF	TGTGCCAGCGCAGGGGACAGTATGAGCTACACCTTC
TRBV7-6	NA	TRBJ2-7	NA	CASSLDAYSSYEQYF	TGTGCCAGCAGCTTAGACGCATACAGCTCCTACGAGCAGTACTTC
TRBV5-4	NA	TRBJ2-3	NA	CASSFNTDTQYF	TGTGCCAGCAGCTTCAACACAGATACGCAGTATTTT
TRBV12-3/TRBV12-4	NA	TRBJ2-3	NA	CASRSTSTDTQYF	TGTGCCAGCAGATCAACAAGCACAGATACGCAGTATTTT
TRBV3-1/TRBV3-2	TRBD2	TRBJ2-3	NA	CASSPSVPTSGSTDTQYF	TGTGCCAGCAGCCCAAGTGTCCCGACTAGCGGGAGCACAGATACGCAGTATTTT
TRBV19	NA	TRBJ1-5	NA	CASSIRQAINQPQHF	TGTGCCAGTAGTATTCGGCAGGCAATCAATCAGCCCCAGCATTTT
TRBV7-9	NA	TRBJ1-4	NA	CASSLSAGATNEKLFF	TGTGCCAGCAGCTTATCCGCGGGGGCAACTAATGAAAAACTGTTTTTT
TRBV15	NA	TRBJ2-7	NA	CATSGAGRHEQYF	TGTGCCACCTCGGGCGCAGGGAGGCACGAGCAGTACTTC